These 21 T cell receptor beta chains were sequenced from one sample in a study of graft-versus-host responses after intestinal transplantation. Processing was applied to graft tissue in order to liberate intraepithelial and lamina propria lymphocytes. Measured with immunoSEQ multiplex PCR; TCRdb has only the in-frame clones, and not every one. The data show 14,000 to 15,000 clones, 59% seen once. The sequenced sample was ileum tissue, obtained 524 days after transplant. These TCRs come from a human patient who received an intestinal transplant, so some T cells may come from the graft donor.

The chain carries TRBV27 and TRBJ2-7; 9 bases map to TRBD2. J gave up 2 bases and V 6 bases, and 8 bases lay outside the gene matches. The CDR3 totals 15 residues. Germline CDR1 MNHEY, CDR2 SMNVEV (reference sequence). The chain's CDR3 is CASSRAGGDTYEQYF. The CDR3 DNA sequence: TGTGCCAGCAGCCGAGCGGGGGGAGATACCTACGAGCAGTACTTC.

This clone showed up just once. The chain links TRBV16 to TRBJ2-3; 7 positions agree with TRBD2. V shed 4 bases, J shed 6 bases, and the junction held 10 bases outside the gene matches. This CDR3 has 15 residues. CDR1 KGHSY and CDR2 FQNENV come from the germline V gene. The CDR3 loop is CASSLTSTVSDTQYF. The CDR3 coding sequence is TGTGCCAGCAGCCTGACTAGCACCGTTTCGGATACGCAGTATTTT.

The chain is built from TRBV14 and TRBJ2-3; 9 bases match TRBD1. Germline V gene lookup returns CDR1 SGHDN and CDR2 FVKESK. The CDR3 length is 15 residues. V shed 1 base, J shed 3 bases, and the junction held 2 bases outside the gene matches. In DNA, the CDR3 is TGTGCCAGCAGCCAAGGGGACAGGGTGACAGATACGCAGTATTTT. Protein sequence: CASSQGDRVTDTQYF.

This chain links TRBV5-8 with TRBJ2-5; 8 bases align to TRBD1. Trimming cost V 0 bases and J 1 base; bases outside gene matches: 8. The CDR3 extends over 17 amino acids. Germline V CDR1 and CDR2: SGHTS, YDEGEE. CDR3 loop: CASSLEGQAYPQETQYF. The DNA of the CDR3 is TGTGCCAGCAGCTTGGAGGGACAGGCCTACCCCCAAGAGACCCAGTACTTC.

A remark on this clone: Other DNA sequences in this specimen translate into the identical CDR3. V usage is TRBV19 and J usage is TRBJ2-1; 15 bases agree with TRBD2. Germline V gene sequence: CDR1 LNHDA, CDR2 SQIVND (reference sequence). After removal of 9 bases from V and 7 bases from J, the junction contained 7 bases not matched to a gene. The CDR3 consists of 15 residues. CDR3 nucleotide sequence: TGTGCCAGCGAGGTTGGACTAGCGGGGGGGAATGAGCAGTTCTTC. Amino acids: CASEVGLAGGNEQFF.

V and J are TRBV4-3 and TRBJ2-7, with 10 bases lining up with TRBD2. Looked up from germline, CDR1 is LGHNA and CDR2 is YSLEER. V lost 4 bases, J lost 5 bases, and 8 bases stayed unmatched. The CDR3 consists of 15 residues. DNA for the CDR3: TGCGCCAGCAGCCTCGGACTAGCGGTGATGGACGAGCAGTACTTC. Translated: CASSLGLAVMDEQYF.

This clone was seen a few times. V usage is TRBV10-3 and J usage is TRBJ1-1; 7 bases line up with TRBD1. The germline V gene encodes CDR1 ENHRY and CDR2 SYGVKD. The CDR3 sequence is 15 residues long. Trimming cost V 2 bases and J 1 base; bases outside gene matches: 4. The CDR3 spells CAISETQGENTEAFF. The DNA for the CDR3 is TGTGCCATCAGTGAGACCCAGGGGGAGAACACTGAAGCTTTCTTT.

V is TRBV6-6 and J is TRBJ2-7; no firm D call. This CDR3 is 12 amino acids long. Germline V gene lookup returns CDR1 MNHNY and CDR2 SVGAGI (reference sequence). Trimming cost V 5 bases and J 5 bases, with 10 bases left between them. CDR3 loop: CASSHDWHEQYF. CDR3 nucleotide sequence: TGTGCCAGCAGTCACGATTGGCACGAGCAGTACTTC.

This clone was detected a few times. The chain carries TRBV5-6 and TRBJ1-6; TRBD1 is a possible D gene (6 bases). CDR3 length: 16 residues. CDR1 and CDR2 from the germline V gene are SGHDT and YYEEEE. V dropped 3 bases and J dropped 3 bases, with 13 bases sitting between them. CDR3 coding DNA: TGTGCCAGCAGCTCGCTAGGACAGAACTATAATTCACCCCTCCACTTT. This encodes CASSSLGQNYNSPLHF. The full variable domain, its missing parts supplied by reference TRBV5-6 and TRBJ1-6, is DAGVTQSPTHLIKTRGQQVTLRCSPKSGHDTVSWYQQALGQGPQFIFQYYEEEERQRGNFPDRFSGHQFPNYSSELNVNALLLGDSALYLCASSSLGQNYNSPLHFGNGTRLTVT.

This chain joins TRBV5-1 and TRBJ2-7; 8 bases fit TRBD1. The ends lost 1 base at V and 3 bases at J; junction bases unmatched: 3. The germline V gene encodes CDR1 SGHRS and CDR2 YFSETQ. This CDR3 is 14 amino acids long. This CDR3 reads CASSLSTGGYEQYF. In DNA form, the CDR3 reads TGCGCCAGCAGCTTGAGTACAGGGGGCTACGAGCAGTACTTC.

J is TRBJ2-5 and V is TRBV19; no clear D gene. CDR1 LNHDA and CDR2 SQIVND come from the germline V gene (reference sequence). V was pared by 4 bases and J by 2 bases, with 11 bases between. The CDR3 is made up of 14 amino acids. CDR3 amino acids: CASSRATPQETQYF. The CDR3 DNA reads TGTGCCAGTAGTAGAGCAACTCCTCAAGAGACCCAGTACTTC.

The chain links TRBV30 to TRBJ2-7; 7 nucleotides align to TRBD1. Germline CDR1 reads GTSNPN; CDR2 reads SVGIG (reference sequence). V was clipped by 0 bases and J by 7 bases; unmatched bases: 12. CDR3 length equals 15 residues. As DNA, the CDR3 is TGTGCCTGGAGTGTGGGACAGTCGACGATGGGGGAGCAGTACTTC. Translated: CAWSVGQSTMGEQYF.

The chain recombines TRBV30 with TRBJ2-3; 16 positions agree with TRBD2. The CDR3 has 22 amino acids. The V gene's germline CDR1 is GTSNPN and CDR2 SVGIG (reference sequence). J was trimmed by 4 bases and V by 2 bases; bases with no gene match: 21. The CDR3 coding sequence is TGTGCCTGGAGTCGACCCGGTGGGGGGCCGGGACTAGCGGGGGGGCCGTCAGATACGCAGTATTTT. The encoded protein is CAWSRPGGGPGLAGGPSDTQYF.

As DNA, the CDR3 is TGTGCCAGCAGCCATGATCAAGGGGGAATAGCTGGGACCCAGTACTTC. It translates to CASSHDQGGIAGTQYF. This sequence joins TRBV7-7 and TRBJ2-5; TRBD1 might be the D (6 bases). The V gene lost 5 bases and the J gene lost 7 bases, with 23 bases spanning the gap. Germline V gives CDR1 SSHAT, CDR2 FNYEAQ (reference sequence). The CDR3 covers 16 residues.

This clone has a single count. The rearrangement uses TRBV10-2 and TRBJ1-5, with D possibly TRBD1 on 5 matching bases. Trimming left V 2 bases short and J 6 bases short, with 8 bases between. Germline loops: CDR1 WSHSY, CDR2 SAAADI. The length of the CDR3 is 13 residues. DNA for the CDR3: TGCGCCAGCAGTGAGCAGGGCGGTCAGCCCCAGCATTTT. This encodes CASSEQGGQPQHF.

The rearrangement joins TRBV7-2 to TRBJ2-7, with D possibly TRBD1 on 6 matching bases. The CDR3 sequence is 14 residues long. V shed 2 bases and J shed 5 bases, with 13 bases lying between them. Germline CDR1 SGHTA, CDR2 FQGNSA. The CDR3 protein is CASSLRGGLHEQYF. The CDR3 bases are TGTGCCAGCAGCTTACGAGGGGGTCTCCACGAGCAGTACTTC.

The rearrangement links TRBV7-2 to TRBJ2-5, with a weak D call TRBD2 (5 bases). The length of the CDR3 is 12 residues. V lost 3 bases, J lost 5 bases, and 7 bases lay in between. Looked up from germline, CDR1 is SGHTA and CDR2 is FQGNSA. Here the CDR3 reads CASSFSAETQYF. CDR3 nucleotides: TGTGCCAGCAGCTTTAGCGCGGAGACCCAGTACTTC.

This clone was counted a few times. The CDR3 DNA follows: TGTGCCAGCAGTTACGCCTACCTGGACAGGGGGTCTAACTATGGCTACACCTTC. It is translated as CASSYAYLDRGSNYGYTF. The chain carries TRBV6-7 and TRBJ1-2; TRBD1 matches 10 bases. TRBV6-7 counts as an open reading frame of uncertain function. This CDR3 has 18 amino acids. V lost 2 bases and J lost 0; bases outside the gene matches: 9.

The gene calls are TRBV4-3 and TRBJ1-4, with TRBD1 matching over 8 bases. The CDR3 spans 15 residues. In germline, CDR1 is LGHNA, CDR2 YSLEER. V lost 4 bases to trimming and J lost 5 bases; unmatched junction nucleotides: 6. The CDR3 DNA follows: TGCGCCAGCAGCCGTTACAGGGGGGTAAATGAAAAACTGTTTTTT. Amino acids: CASSRYRGVNEKLFF.

This clone has just a few counts. Germline is not matched at one junction end, which may reflect a read error. The chain employs TRBV27 and TRBJ1-4, with D possibly being TRBD1 (5 bases). Germline V CDR1 and CDR2: MNHEY, SMNVEV (reference sequence). The CDR3 has 16 amino acids. The CDR3 sequence is CASSLEGGGTNEKPFF. The CDR3 coding sequence is TGTGCCAGCAGTTTGGAGGGCGGGGGAACTAATGAAAAACCGTTTTTT.

The rearrangement uses TRBV6-1 and TRBJ2-3, with 7 bases lining up with TRBD1. This CDR3 spans 16 amino acids. Germline V lookup: CDR1 MNHNS, CDR2 SASEGT. V trimming: 2 bases; J trimming: 2 bases; junction bases outside the gene matches: 7. The DNA for the CDR3 is TGTGCCAGCAGTGAAAACCGGGACAGCTACACAGATACGCAGTATTTT. Translation gives CASSENRDSYTDTQYF.